This entry lists 25 T cell receptor beta chains sequenced from one sample in a study of beta chain features in type 1 diabetes. Sequencing targeted expressed TCRB transcripts, as all isolated RNA had been reverse transcribed. Libraries were prepared by immunoSEQ multiplex PCR; TCRdb keeps only in-frame clonotypes and omits some of them. In the table there are 680,000 or so clones, 15% to 19% of which are singletons. Sequences were obtained from naive CD4+ T cells from blood. These receptors originate from a young man in good health.

The chain uses TRBV5-4 and TRBJ2-5; the match to TRBD1 covers 8 bases. Germline V gives CDR1 SGHNT, CDR2 YYREEE (reference sequence). The CDR3 extends over 14 amino acids. After removal of 6 bases from V and 5 bases from J, the junction contained 9 bases not matched to a gene. Here the CDR3 DNA reads TGTGCCAGCACCCCCAGGGGGCCTGAGGAGACCCAGTACTTC. Translated: CASTPRGPEETQYF.

The rearrangement uses TRBV29-1 and TRBJ1-2; D not resolved. Between the trimmed V and J ends, which lost 4 bases and 8 bases, there was a span of 8 bases. Germline values: CDR1 SQVTM, CDR2 ANQGSEA. This CDR3 comprises 10 residues. In nucleotides, the CDR3 is TGCAGCGTTGGTACACAAGGCTACACCTTC. It codes for CSVGTQGYTF.

The V gene is TRBV30, the J gene TRBJ2-5; the match to TRBD1 covers 9 bases. This CDR3 has 16 residues. Germline V gene lookup returns CDR1 GTSNPN and CDR2 SVGIG (reference sequence). With V trimmed by 3 bases and J by 0 bases, 8 bases remained unmatched. This chain's CDR3 is CAWRGRTGAYQETQYF. The DNA for the CDR3 is TGTGCCTGGAGGGGTAGGACAGGGGCGTACCAAGAGACCCAGTACTTC.

The rearrangement links TRBV5-1 to TRBJ1-2, with TRBD1 matching 8 bases. V shed 0 bases and J 6 bases; nucleotides not matched to a gene: 10. Per germline, CDR1 SGHRS and CDR2 YFSETQ. CDR3 length equals 16 residues. The CDR3 bases are TGCGCCAGCAGCTTGGACCGGTCGACAGGGGTAGATGGCTACACCTTC. This translates into CASSLDRSTGVDGYTF.

This clone was observed a few times. The chain joins TRBV7-2 to TRBJ2-2; no clear D. Germline CDR1 SGHTA, CDR2 FQGNSA. V was clipped by 3 bases and J by 5 bases, with 16 bases between them. This CDR3 has 16 residues. CDR3 sequence: CASSLVALLTTGELFF. The CDR3 DNA is TGTGCCAGCAGCTTGGTAGCCCTATTAACAACCGGGGAGCTGTTTTTT.

This chain uses TRBV7-9 with TRBJ2-1; tentatively, D is TRBD1 or TRBD2 (5 bases each). Germline CDR1 SEHNR, CDR2 FQNEAQ (reference sequence). The V and J ends lost 5 bases and 3 bases respectively, with 14 bases between them. CDR3 length equals 15 residues. CDR3 sequence (DNA): TGTGCCAGCAGCCCCGGACCAGGGAGCTACAATGAGCAGTTCTTC. It specifies CASSPGPGSYNEQFF.

The chain combines TRBV7-2 with TRBJ2-3, with 10 bases aligning to TRBD2. CDR3 size: 16 residues. Germline CDR1 SGHTA, CDR2 FQGNSA. V gave up 1 base and J gave up 5 bases; unmatched junction bases: 6. The CDR3 here is CASSLDLAGGQDTQYF. CDR3 nucleotide sequence: TGTGCCAGCAGCTTAGATTTAGCGGGGGGCCAAGATACGCAGTATTTT.

This clone occurred a few times. This chain connects TRBV6-6 to TRBJ1-5, with 7 bases that match TRBD1. There are 16 residues in the CDR3. The V gene's germline CDR1 is MNHNY and CDR2 SVGAGI (reference sequence). With V trimmed by 2 bases and J by 5 bases, 9 bases remained unmatched. The CDR3 bases are TGTGCCAGCAGTTACGGAGGGGGCGGTCTTCATCAGCCCCAGCATTTT. It is translated as CASSYGGGGLHQPQHF.

The chain couples TRBV5-1 to TRBJ2-2; 7 positions agree with TRBD2. The CDR3 has 15 amino acids. V trimming: 5 bases; J trimming: 1 base; junction bases outside the gene matches: 5. Germline values: CDR1 SGHRS, CDR2 YFSETQ. The DNA of the CDR3 is TGCGCCAGCAGAGCAGCGGGAAAGAACACCGGGGAGCTGTTTTTT. It codes for CASRAAGKNTGELFF.

This clone was observed a few times. The chain is built from TRBV5-1 and TRBJ2-7, with D possibly TRBD2 on 5 matching bases. There are 15 residues in the CDR3. Trimming left V 1 base short and J 2 bases short, with 13 bases between. Germline CDR1 SGHRS, CDR2 YFSETQ. The CDR3 spells CASSLREGGPYEQYF. The CDR3 DNA reads as TGCGCCAGCAGCTTGCGAGAGGGTGGACCCTACGAGCAGTACTTC.

The chain recombines TRBV11-2 with TRBJ1-2, with TRBD1 matching 8 bases. Trimming at V came to 6 bases and at J to 2 bases, leaving 8 bases not matched to a gene. CDR1 SGHAT and CDR2 FQNNGV come from the germline V gene. The CDR3 length is 15 residues. CDR3 sequence reads: CASRSPGGLNYGYTF. The CDR3 nucleotides read TGTGCCAGCAGATCCCCAGGGGGCTTGAACTATGGCTACACCTTC. The full variable domain, in which reference TRBV11-2 and TRBJ1-2 provide the parts outside the CDR3, is EAGVAQSPRYKIIEKRQSVAFWCNPISGHATLYWYQQILGQGPKLLIQFQNNGVVDDSQLPKDRFSAERLKGVDSTLKIQPAKLEDSAVYLCASRSPGGLNYGYTFGSGTRLTVV.

CDR3 region: CASSSHVSYNEQFF. Here the CDR3 DNA reads TGTGCCAGCAGCTCCCATGTCTCCTACAATGAGCAGTTCTTC. The chain is built from TRBV7-2 and TRBJ2-1; D gene uncertain. The length of the CDR3 is 14 residues. Germline V gene lookup returns CDR1 SGHTA and CDR2 FQGNSA. The ends were cut back, 4 bases at V and 0 bases at J, with 7 bases in the middle.

The chain employs TRBV29-1 and TRBJ2-5; no firm D call. Deletions cut 1 base from V and 4 bases from J, with 13 bases between. Germline V gives CDR1 SQVTM, CDR2 ANQGSEA. The CDR3 has 14 residues. Here the CDR3 reads CSVEVGELGETQYF. Written as DNA, the CDR3 is TGCAGCGTTGAAGTTGGCGAGCTAGGAGAGACCCAGTACTTC.

This clone occurred once. The rearrangement uses TRBV25-1 and TRBJ1-4; TRBD1 is a possible D gene (6 bases). Trimming pared 6 bases from V and 7 bases from J, leaving 18 bases between. The CDR3 spans 15 residues. Germline V gene lookup returns CDR1 MGHDK and CDR2 SYGVNS. This CDR3 is CASSPRQAISEKLFF. In nucleotides, the CDR3 is TGTGCCAGCAGCCCTCGACAGGCCATTAGTGAAAAACTGTTTTTT.

This clone came up a few times. This sequence joins TRBV15 and TRBJ2-7, with D hard to call. V dropped 2 bases and J dropped 6 bases, with 11 bases sitting between them. The CDR3 spans 13 residues. Germline CDR1 LNHNV, CDR2 YYDKDF (reference sequence). The DNA for the CDR3 is TGTGCCACCAGCAGAAGATCGGGTGGCGAGCAGTACTTC. Protein product: CATSRRSGGEQYF.

This clone has just a few counts. This chain connects TRBV27 to TRBJ2-7, with D tentatively TRBD1 (6 bases). CDR3 length equals 14 residues. V was pared by 6 bases and J by 3 bases, with 15 bases between. CDR1 MNHEY and CDR2 SMNVEV come from the germline V gene (reference sequence). The CDR3 nucleotides read TGTGCCAGCAGACCAGTCGGGACACGCTACGAGCAGTACTTC. Its protein product is CASRPVGTRYEQYF.

The chain is built from TRBV7-2 and TRBJ1-2; D not resolved. CDR3 length: 12 amino acids. V shed 4 bases and J shed 7 bases, with 10 bases lying between them. Germline V gives CDR1 SGHTA, CDR2 FQGNSA. In DNA, the CDR3 is TGTGCCAGCAGCTCCCCCTCGAGTGGCTACACCTTC. Translation gives CASSSPSSGYTF. The whole variable domain, filled in from reference TRBV7-2 and TRBJ1-2, reads GAGVSQSPSNKVTEKGKDVELRCDPISGHTALYWYRQSLGQGLEFLIYFQGNSAPDKSGLPSDRFSAERTGGSVSTLTIQRTQQEDSAVYLCASSSPSSGYTFGSGTRLTVV.

This sequence joins TRBV7-2 and TRBJ2-7, with 9 bases matching TRBD2. With 1 base clipped from V and 2 bases from J, the junction kept 6 bases outside the gene matches. The germline gives CDR1 SGHTA, CDR2 FQGNSA. CDR3 length: 16 amino acids. The CDR3 coding sequence is TGTGCCAGCAGCTTAGGTCTCCTAGCGGGAACCTACGAGCAGTACTTC. Translated, it gives CASSLGLLAGTYEQYF. The full variable domain, its missing parts supplied by reference TRBV7-2 and TRBJ2-7, is GAGVSQSPSNKVTEKGKDVELRCDPISGHTALYWYRQSLGQGLEFLIYFQGNSAPDKSGLPSDRFSAERTGGSVSTLTIQRTQQEDSAVYLCASSLGLLAGTYEQYFGPGTRLTVT.

This clone was counted only a few times. The genes are TRBV7-9 and TRBJ1-1; D ambiguous. V was trimmed by 1 base and J by 1 base, leaving 10 bases between them. CDR1 and CDR2 (germline): SEHNR, FQNEAQ (reference sequence). This CDR3 has 15 residues. The CDR3 bases are TGTGCCAGCAGCTTAGGTATGGCAGGGAACACTGAAGCTTTCTTT. Translation gives CASSLGMAGNTEAFF.

The gene calls are TRBV29-1 and TRBJ1-2; D unresolved. Looked up from germline, CDR1 is SQVTM and CDR2 is ANQGSEA. The CDR3 has 13 amino acids. With 4 bases removed from V and 7 bases from J, the gap between germline ends came to 16 bases. In DNA, the CDR3 is TGCAGCGTTGGCCGATCGGGGTCCGGTGGCTACACCTTC. Translation gives CSVGRSGSGGYTF.

There are a few counts of this clone. The sample carries other DNA sequences with the same CDR3. The chain uses TRBV7-2 and TRBJ1-2, with TRBD1 identical over 9 bases. Germline CDR1 is SGHTA and CDR2 is FQGNSA. V dropped 2 bases and J dropped 3; count of bases not matched to a gene: 1. CDR3 size: 14 residues. The DNA for the CDR3 is TGTGCCAGCAGCTTAACAGGGGGCGACTATGGCTACACCTTC. Translation: CASSLTGGDYGYTF.

This clone occurred a few times. The rearrangement links TRBV4-3 to TRBJ1-1; D is unclear. Germline-derived CDR1 and CDR2 are LGHNA and YSLEER. V shed 1 base and J shed 1 base, with 7 bases lying between them. This CDR3 has 14 residues. The CDR3 loop is CASSQAEGNTEAFF. The CDR3 DNA follows: TGCGCCAGCAGCCAAGCGGAGGGGAACACTGAAGCTTTCTTT.

The rearrangement joins TRBV19 to TRBJ1-1; the D is unclear. V was clipped by 4 bases and J by 1 base, with 7 bases between them. Looked up from germline, CDR1 is LNHDA and CDR2 is SQIVND (reference sequence). The CDR3 has 13 residues. Here the CDR3 reads CASSKDWNTEAFF. In DNA form, the CDR3 reads TGTGCCAGTAGTAAGGACTGGAACACTGAAGCTTTCTTT.

The chain recombines TRBV29-1 with TRBJ1-1, with D possibly being TRBD1 (6 bases). V was shortened by 3 bases and J by 2 bases, with 10 bases between the two germline ends. Germline V gene sequence: CDR1 SQVTM, CDR2 ANQGSEA. The CDR3 length is 13 residues. CDR3 DNA sequence: TGCAGCGTTGATGGGACATCCAACACTGAAGCTTTCTTT. Its protein is CSVDGTSNTEAFF. Drawing the rest from reference TRBV29-1 and TRBJ1-1, the complete variable domain is SAVISQKPSRDICQRGTSLTIQCQVDSQVTMMFWYRQQPGQSLTLIATANQGSEATYESGFVIDKFPISRPNLTFSTLTVSNMSPEDSSIYLCSVDGTSNTEAFFGQGTRLTVV.

This clone was detected a few times. CDR3 protein: CASSRAAGETQYF. CDR3 nucleotide sequence: TGCGCCAGCAGCCGAGCGGCGGGGGAGACCCAGTACTTC. The V call is TRBV4-1, the J call TRBJ2-5, with D perhaps TRBD2 (6 bases). The germline V gene has CDR1 MGHRA and CDR2 YSYEKL. The CDR3 is 13 residues long. The ends were cut back, 4 bases at V and 5 bases at J, with 11 bases in the middle.